This T cell receptor (beta chain) was retrieved from a study of CD8+CD57+ T cells in acquired aplastic anemia. About the research overall: Across the sorted CD4+ and CD8+ cells, DNA amounts averaged roughly 3 ug. Study findings and constraints: Patients and controls had in common 25 to 35 CD8+ CDR3 sequences.

The CDR3 sequence is 12 residues long. V was clipped by 6 bases and J by 3 bases, with 10 bases between them. CDR1 is SQVTM, CDR2 ANQGSEA, per germline. Regarding this clonotype: Its antigen remains unknown.

Those patients picked for sequencing had displayed CD8+CD57+ cell expansion on flow cytometry. None of the patients had been given any therapy when their blood was sampled. The use of genomic DNA as template underpinned the TCR beta VDJ and CDR3 profiling. TCRdb processed the reads anew with MiXCR; each CDR3 protein has one entry. In the table there are approximately 170,000 distinct CDR3 sequences, more than 45% of which are singletons. Specimen: sorted CD4+, CD8+, or CD8+CD57+ T cells (not recorded which) from PBMCs. The rearrangement uses TRBV29-1 and TRBJ2-3; no definite D call. This TCR was recovered from a human donor with aplastic anemia. CDR3 in amino acids: CSVNMMTDTQYF. The CDR3, as DNA: TGCAGCGTAAACATGATGACAGATACGCAGTATTTT.